This is a list of T cell receptor beta chains from one sample in a study of blood T cells in healthy people across ages. TCRdb passed the 5' RACE reads through MiXCR, listing each CDR3 protein once. The sample has more than 700,000 distinct CDR3 sequences, 46% seen once. The sequenced material came from blood. All receptors derive from a man at least 80 years old in good health. Each CDR3 is given with its conserved first and last residue. Each record gives: clone size, D gene, CDR3 length, V gene, J gene, CDR3 DNA, CDR3 protein. The D gene is left open where the match is weak. Rows give clone size only sometimes, using once, few, many, or a class for an expanded clone.

clone_size: many; d_call: .; cdr3_length: 15; v_call: TRBV7-2; j_call: TRBJ2-7; cdr3_nt: TGTGCCAGCAGCTTAGCGGGTTGGCAGACCTACGAGCAGTACTTC; cdr3_aa: CASSLAGWQTYEQYF
clone_size: .; d_call: .; cdr3_length: 14; v_call: TRBV6-1; j_call: TRBJ2-5; cdr3_nt: TGTGCCAGCAGTGAAGATTGGGGCCGCGAGACCCAGTACTTC; cdr3_aa: CASSEDWGRETQYF
clone_size: .; d_call: .; cdr3_length: 15; v_call: TRBV6-1; j_call: TRBJ2-1; cdr3_nt: TGTGCCAGCAGTGAAGCGCAGGTAGCCTACAATGAGCAGTTCTTC; cdr3_aa: CASSEAQVAYNEQFF
clone_size: many; d_call: .; cdr3_length: 15; v_call: TRBV5-1; j_call: TRBJ2-3; cdr3_nt: TGCGCCAGCAGCTTCCCGCGGGACGGCACAGATACGCAGTATTTT; cdr3_aa: CASSFPRDGTDTQYF
clone_size: .; d_call: TRBD2; cdr3_length: 18; v_call: TRBV5-1; j_call: TRBJ2-7; cdr3_nt: TGCGCCAGCAGAAACGAGCGAGGTGGTAGCGGGAGTTTAAATGAGCAGTACTTC; cdr3_aa: CASRNERGGSGSLNEQYF
clone_size: few; d_call: TRBD1; cdr3_length: 15; v_call: TRBV6-6; j_call: TRBJ2-5; cdr3_nt: TGTGCCAGCAGTTACGACAGGGGGCTCCAAGAGACCCAGTACTTC; cdr3_aa: CASSYDRGLQETQYF
clone_size: once; d_call: .; cdr3_length: 13; v_call: TRBV21-1; j_call: TRBJ2-5; cdr3_nt: TGTGCCAGCAGCTCCCACAGGGGTCAGACCCAGTACTTC; cdr3_aa: CASSSHRGQTQYF
clone_size: once; d_call: .; cdr3_length: 14; v_call: TRBV20-1; j_call: TRBJ2-3; cdr3_nt: TGCAGTGCTATTCGGACACCTAGCACAGATACGCAGTATTTT; cdr3_aa: CSAIRTPSTDTQYF
clone_size: .; d_call: .; cdr3_length: 13; v_call: TRBV5-4; j_call: TRBJ2-1; cdr3_nt: TGTGCCAGCAGCTTGCTAGACCACAATGAGCAGTTCTTC; cdr3_aa: CASSLLDHNEQFF
clone_size: few; d_call: TRBD2; cdr3_length: 13; v_call: TRBV2; j_call: TRBJ2-7; cdr3_nt: TGTGCCAGCAGTGGTAGCGGGGGGTACGAGCAGTACTTC; cdr3_aa: CASSGSGGYEQYF
clone_size: .; d_call: TRBD2; cdr3_length: 15; v_call: TRBV13; j_call: TRBJ2-2; cdr3_nt: TGTGCCAGCAGCCCCAGCGGGAGACGCACCGGGGAGCTGTTTTTT; cdr3_aa: CASSPSGRRTGELFF
clone_size: few; d_call: TRBD2; cdr3_length: 14; v_call: TRBV2; j_call: TRBJ2-7; cdr3_nt: TGTGCCAGCAGTGAACAGTTCCTAGCGGGTGAGCAGTACTTC; cdr3_aa: CASSEQFLAGEQYF
clone_size: .; d_call: .; cdr3_length: 12; v_call: TRBV20-1; j_call: TRBJ1-6; cdr3_nt: TGCAGTGCTAGGAGACAGAATTCACCCCTCCACTTT; cdr3_aa: CSARRQNSPLHF
clone_size: few; d_call: .; cdr3_length: 14; v_call: TRBV28; j_call: TRBJ2-7; cdr3_nt: TGTGCCAGCAGTTGGGACGGGAACTCCTACGAGCAGTACTTC; cdr3_aa: CASSWDGNSYEQYF